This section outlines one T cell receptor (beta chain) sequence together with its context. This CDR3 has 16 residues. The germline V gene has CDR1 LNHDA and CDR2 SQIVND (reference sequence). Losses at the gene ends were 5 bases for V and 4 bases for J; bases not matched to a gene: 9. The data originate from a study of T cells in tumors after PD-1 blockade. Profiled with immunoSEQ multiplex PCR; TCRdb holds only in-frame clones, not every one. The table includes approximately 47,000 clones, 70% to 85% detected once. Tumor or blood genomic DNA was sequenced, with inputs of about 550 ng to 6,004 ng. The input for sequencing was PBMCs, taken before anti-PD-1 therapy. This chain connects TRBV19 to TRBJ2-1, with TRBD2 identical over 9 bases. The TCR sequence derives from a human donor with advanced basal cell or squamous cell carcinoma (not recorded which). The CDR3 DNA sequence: TGTGCCAGTAGTGGGCTAGCGGGAATCTCTTACAATGAGCAGTTCTTC. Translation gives CASSGLAGISYNEQFF.